The 8 T cell receptor beta chains below were found in one sample sequenced in a study of radiotherapy plus CTLA-4 blockade in lung cancer. Using immunoSEQ multiplex PCR, the repertoire was profiled, and TCRdb retains in-frame clones only, with some absent. This sample carries about 120,000 clones, 90% of them seen once, and the ten largest clones take roughly 7%. The source was peripheral blood, collected from a patient treated with radiotherapy plus ipilimumab. These TCRs come from a human donor with non-small cell lung cancer that progressed on radiotherapy plus ipilimumab.

The chain joins TRBV25-1 to TRBJ1-4; unclear D gene. CDR3 length: 15 residues. Per germline, CDR1 MGHDK and CDR2 SYGVNS. Trimming cost V 1 base and J 5 bases, with 11 bases left between them. The CDR3 DNA is TGTGCCAGCAGTGAATTGGGGTCGATGAATGAAAAACTGTTTTTT. Translating it yields CASSELGSMNEKLFF. Variable domain in full (rest from reference TRBV25-1 and TRBJ1-4): EADIYQTPRYLVIGTGKKITLECSQTMGHDKMYWYQQDPGMELHLIHYSYGVNSTEKGDLSSESTVSRIRTEHFPLTLESARPSHTSQYLCASSELGSMNEKLFFGSGTQLSVL.

This clone is a singleton in its sample. V gene TRBV6-5 combines with J gene TRBJ1-4; 8 nucleotides agree with TRBD1. The CDR3 length is 14 residues. V trimming: 0 bases; J trimming: 6 bases; junction bases outside the gene matches: 0. In germline, CDR1 is MNHEY, CDR2 SVGAGI. The CDR3 DNA reads TGTGCCAGCAGTTACTCGACAGGGGATGAAAAACTGTTTTTT. Protein product: CASSYSTGDEKLFF.

The sample holds one count of this clone. The rearrangement links TRBV7-6 to TRBJ2-6; TRBD2 might be the D (6 bases). The germline CDR1 and CDR2 sequences are SGHVS and FNYEAQ. This CDR3 has 18 residues. Trimming shortened V by 2 bases and J by 0 bases, and 14 bases separated the two germline ends. The CDR3 region has the DNA TGTGCCAGCAGCTTAACCCAGGGACTGACCTCTGGGGCCAACGTCCTGACTTTC. Its translation is CASSLTQGLTSGANVLTF.

The gene calls are TRBV6-6 and TRBJ2-1, with TRBD1 as a possible D gene (5 bases). Germline CDR1 is MNHNY and CDR2 is SVGAGI (reference sequence). The CDR3 covers 14 residues. Between the trimmed V and J ends, which lost 8 bases and 5 bases, there was a span of 16 bases. The CDR3 region is CASCVGHRNNEQFF. CDR3 bases: TGTGCCAGCTGTGTCGGACATAGGAACAATGAGCAGTTCTTC.

V is TRBV7-8 and J is TRBJ1-3; D ambiguous. The CDR3 runs 14 residues. Germline CDR1 SGHVS, CDR2 FQNEAQ. Trimming removed 5 bases at V and 4 bases at J, with 12 bases between. The CDR3, as DNA: TGTGCCAGCAGCCACGGACCCAGGGGAAACACCATATATTTT. Protein: CASSHGPRGNTIYF.

This chain uses TRBV29-1 with TRBJ2-5; 15 nucleotides match TRBD2. CDR1 is SQVTM, CDR2 ANQGSEA, per germline. The V and J ends lost 3 bases and 5 bases, in that order; junction bases with no gene match: 1. The CDR3 loop spans 14 amino acids. The CDR3 DNA reads as TGCAGCGTTGATGGACTAGCGGGAGGGGAGACCCAGTACTTC. Translated, it gives CSVDGLAGGETQYF.

This clone was seen once. The V call is TRBV4-1, the J call TRBJ2-7; unclear D gene. The CDR3 is 15 amino acids. V was pared by 1 base and J by 2 bases, with 12 bases between. From germline, CDR1 is MGHRA and CDR2 YSYEKL. CDR3 coding DNA: TGCGCCAGCAGCCAAGGGAACCAAGGGCCCTACGAGCAGTACTTC. Translation: CASSQGNQGPYEQYF.

The CDR3 bases are TGTGCCAGCAGTTACTCGACATCGAGTCCTGGAAACACCATATATTTT. This encodes CASSYSTSSPGNTIYF. V gene TRBV6-5 combines with J gene TRBJ1-3; D remains unclear. This CDR3 is 16 amino acids long. V lost 0 bases to trimming and J lost 2 bases, with 11 bases between them. From germline, CDR1 is MNHEY and CDR2 SVGAGI.